This T cell receptor beta chain appears in the sequencing data of a study of T cells expressing NK-cell markers. Across the whole study: Sequencing of TCR beta repertoires drew on sorted CD3+CD56+NKG2C+, CD3+CD56+NKG2C- and CD3+CD56-NKG2C+ T cells. Serological testing identified seven of the eight sequenced donors as HCMV-seropositive and one as seronegative. Study-level results: It remained uncertain whether the expanded NKG2C+ T cell clones were specific for HCMV antigens.

On this clonotype itself: Its matching antigen is unknown.

CDR3 length: 17 residues. Germline V lookup: CDR1 LNHDA, CDR2 SQIVND (reference sequence). Scientists made TCR beta cDNA using 5'RACE template switching with UMIs. TCRdb re-called the 5' RACE reads; one entry per CDR3 protein, DNA not given. Recorded for this sample: about 450,000 distinct CDR3 sequences. The sequenced sample consisted of blood T cells: a sorted CD56 or NKG2C T cell subset, CD4+ or CD8+ T cells, or bulk PBMC T cells (not recorded which). The receptor was isolated from a woman between 18 and 69 years old in good health. The chain couples TRBV19 to TRBJ2-2; the D gene TCRdb calls, TRBD2, cannot be checked with no DNA. CDR3 sequence reads: CASSGLAGGRDTGELFF.